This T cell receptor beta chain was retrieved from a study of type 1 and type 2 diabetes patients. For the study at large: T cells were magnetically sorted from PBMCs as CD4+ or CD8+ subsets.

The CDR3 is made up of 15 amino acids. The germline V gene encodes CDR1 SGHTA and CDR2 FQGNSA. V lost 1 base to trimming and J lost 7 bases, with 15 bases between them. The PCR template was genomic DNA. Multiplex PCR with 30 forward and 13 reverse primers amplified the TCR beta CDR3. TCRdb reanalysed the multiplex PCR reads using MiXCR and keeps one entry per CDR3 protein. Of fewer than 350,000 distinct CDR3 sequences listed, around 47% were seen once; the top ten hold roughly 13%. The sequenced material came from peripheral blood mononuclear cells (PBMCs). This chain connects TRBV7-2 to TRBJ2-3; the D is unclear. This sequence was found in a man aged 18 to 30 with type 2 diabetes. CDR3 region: CASSLDSGEGNTQYF. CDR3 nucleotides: TGTGCCAGCAGCTTAGATTCGGGTGAAGGTAATACGCAGTATTTT.